The 22 T cell receptor beta chains below were found in one sample sequenced in a study of siplizumab effects on memory and regulatory T cells. TCRdb keeps only in-frame clones here, not all; method: immunoSEQ multiplex PCR. The sample lists nearly 85,000 clones; 95% were seen once. Material: CD8+ T cells sorted from blood. These receptors all stem from a human donor in good health.

This chain connects TRBV10-3 to TRBJ2-7; tentative D call: TRBD2 (5 bases). The CDR3 sequence is 14 residues long. Trimming removed 5 bases at V and 2 bases at J, with 13 bases between. CDR1 and CDR2 from the germline V gene are ENHRY and SYGVKD. In nucleotides, the CDR3 is TGTGCCATCAGTCCCTACGACGGGACCTACGAGCAGTACTTC. Protein sequence: CAISPYDGTYEQYF.

This rearrangement joins TRBV19 to TRBJ2-6; 8 bases fit TRBD2. CDR1 and CDR2 (germline): LNHDA, SQIVND (reference sequence). Germline trimming cut 7 bases from V and 2 bases from J; bases unmatched to any gene: 16. The CDR3 extends over 19 amino acids. For the CDR3, the DNA is TGTGCCAGTAACAAACCTTGGGGTAGCGGGACGGCTGGGGCCAACGTCCTGACTTTC. Amino acids: CASNKPWGSGTAGANVLTF.

The rearrangement uses TRBV11-3 and TRBJ2-5; TRBD1 is a possible D gene (5 bases). Germline CDR1 SGHNT, CDR2 YENEEA. Trimming took off 2 bases at V and 2 bases at J, with 9 bases between the two ends. The CDR3 has 14 residues. The CDR3 coding sequence is TGTGCCAGCAGCTTAAGGGGCCCTCAAGAGACCCAGTACTTC. Residues: CASSLRGPQETQYF.

The chain has TRBV9 and TRBJ1-3, with D possibly matching TRBD1 (6 bases). The V and J ends lost 2 bases and 0 bases respectively, with 9 bases between them. The CDR3 runs to 15 residues. Germline CDR1 is SGDLS and CDR2 is YYNGEE. For the CDR3, the DNA is TGTGCCAGCAGCGTTTCAGGGGCCTCTGGAAACACCATATATTTT. It specifies CASSVSGASGNTIYF.

The CDR3 DNA follows: TGTGCCAGCAGCGTAGATGGGACGAACACTGAAGCTTTCTTT. Its protein product is CASSVDGTNTEAFF. This chain joins TRBV9 and TRBJ1-1; tentatively, D is TRBD1 (5 bases). This CDR3 is 14 amino acids long. Germline V gene data show CDR1 as SGDLS and CDR2 as YYNGEE. V was trimmed by 0 bases and J by 1 base, leaving 7 bases between them.

The CDR3 nucleotides read TGTGCCAGCTCACCAGACTGGGACAGCCAGGGCGAATGGAGCGCCTACAATGAGCAGTTCTTC. It yields the protein CASSPDWDSQGEWSAYNEQFF. This chain connects TRBV18 to TRBJ2-1; 7 bases match TRBD1. The germline V gene encodes CDR1 KGHSH and CDR2 LQKENI. Unmatched junction bases numbered 21, after V lost 2 bases and J lost 2 bases. The CDR3 totals 21 residues. The whole variable domain, filled in from reference TRBV18 and TRBJ2-1, reads NAGVMQNPRHLVRRRGQEARLRCSPMKGHSHVYWYRQLPEEGLKFMVYLQKENIIDESGMPKERFSAEFPKEGPSILRIQQVVRGDSAAYFCASSPDWDSQGEWSAYNEQFFGPGTRLTVL.

The chain combines TRBV9 with TRBJ2-2; a weak D match, TRBD2 (6 bases). With 2 bases removed from V and 4 bases from J, the gap between germline ends came to 18 bases. The CDR3 is made up of 17 amino acids. The germline gives CDR1 SGDLS, CDR2 YYNGEE. The CDR3 DNA is TGTGCCAGCAGCGTGGAACAGATAGCGGTCCCCACCGGGGAGCTGTTTTTT. As protein: CASSVEQIAVPTGELFF.

This clone was observed a single time. The J gene is TRBJ2-7, the V gene TRBV7-3; D possibly corresponds to TRBD1 (6 bases). The CDR3 extends over 13 amino acids. V was clipped by 2 bases and J by 3 bases, with 8 bases between them. Germline lookup yields CDR1 SGHTA and CDR2 FQGTGA. The DNA for the CDR3 is TGTGCCAGCAGCTTAGCACAGGGCTACGAGCAGTACTTC. Translating gives CASSLAQGYEQYF.

The chain links TRBV2 to TRBJ2-1, with 7 bases identical to TRBD2. The V gene's germline CDR1 is SNHLY and CDR2 FYNNEI. V trimming: 7 bases; J trimming: 15 bases; junction bases outside the gene matches: 18. The CDR3 spans 14 residues. The DNA of the CDR3 is TGTGCCAGCAACCGAGAAAAGAAAGTGGGAGGGCTGTTCTTC. It is translated as CASNREKKVGGLFF.

The CDR3 nucleotides read TGTGCCAGCAGCTTGACGGAATACGAGCAGTACTTC. Translating it yields CASSLTEYEQYF. V and J are TRBV5-5 and TRBJ2-7; no definite D call. Trimming pared 1 base from V and 4 bases from J, leaving 6 bases between. This CDR3 contains 12 residues. The germline gives CDR1 SGHKS, CDR2 YYEKEE (reference sequence).

The V and J genes are TRBV19 and TRBJ2-7; perhaps D is TRBD1 or TRBD2 (7 bases each). The CDR3 length is 16 residues. CDR1 and CDR2 (germline): LNHDA, SQIVND (reference sequence). Trimming took off 3 bases at V and 2 bases at J, with 17 bases between the two ends. CDR3 DNA: TGTGCCAGTAGTATCAGCGGGGACAGCGACACCTACGAGCAGTACTTC. Its translation: CASSISGDSDTYEQYF. Together with reference TRBV19 and TRBJ2-7, the CDR3 gives the full variable domain: DGGITQSPKYLFRKEGQNVTLSCEQNLNHDAMYWYRQDPGQGLRLIYYSQIVNDFQKGDIAEGYSVSREKKESFPLTVTSAQKNPTAFYLCASSISGDSDTYEQYFGPGTRLTVT.

The CDR3 DNA sequence: TGTGCCAGCAGCGTAGCAGAACACGTCGAGACCCAGTACTTC. This sequence encodes CASSVAEHVETQYF. V is TRBV9 and J is TRBJ2-5; D is undetermined. The length of the CDR3 is 14 residues. Between the trimmed V and J ends, which lost 0 bases and 5 bases, there was a span of 11 bases. The germline gives CDR1 SGDLS, CDR2 YYNGEE.

Here the CDR3 reads CASRGSSGSTDTQYF. The CDR3 region has the DNA TGTGCCAGCAGGGGGTCTAGCGGGAGCACAGATACGCAGTATTTT. V usage is TRBV7-9 and J usage is TRBJ2-3, with TRBD2 matching 8 bases. CDR1 is SEHNR and CDR2 is FQNEAQ in the germline V gene (reference sequence). CDR3 length: 15 residues. Unmatched junction bases numbered 5, after V lost 6 bases and J lost 0 bases. Full variable domain (outside the CDR3, taken from reference TRBV7-9 and TRBJ2-3): DTGVSQNPRHKITKRGQNVTFRCDPISEHNRLYWYRQTLGQGPEFLTYFQNEAQLEKSRLLSDRFSAERPKGSFSTLEIQRTEQGDSAMYLCASRGSSGSTDTQYFGPGTRLTVL.

The chain couples TRBV5-1 to TRBJ2-3; D might be TRBD1 or TRBD2, each matching 5 bases. V lost 6 bases and J lost 0, with 17 bases in between. Germline assignment: CDR1 SGHRS and CDR2 YFSETQ. The CDR3 sequence is 16 residues long. The CDR3 region has the DNA TGCGCCAGCACCCCGGGGCGGCTAGCCAGCACAGATACGCAGTATTTT. It is translated as CASTPGRLASTDTQYF.

This sequence joins TRBV7-2 and TRBJ2-3; perhaps TRBD2 as D (6 bases). The CDR3 has 15 residues. From germline, CDR1 is SGHTA and CDR2 FQGNSA. V was trimmed by 3 bases and J by 4 bases, leaving 14 bases between them. The CDR3 nucleotides read TGTGCCAGCAGCTTCGCCTCGGGAGTAGCAGATACGCAGTATTTT. Its translation is CASSFASGVADTQYF. Full variable domain (outside the CDR3, taken from reference TRBV7-2 and TRBJ2-3): GAGVSQSPSNKVTEKGKDVELRCDPISGHTALYWYRQSLGQGLEFLIYFQGNSAPDKSGLPSDRFSAERTGGSVSTLTIQRTQQEDSAVYLCASSFASGVADTQYFGPGTRLTVL.

This chain uses TRBV10-2 with TRBJ2-3; D call uncertain. Deletions cut 6 bases from V and 0 bases from J, with 10 bases between. CDR1 is WSHSY, CDR2 SAAADI, per germline. This CDR3 is built from 14 residues. The CDR3 loop is CASRVRSSTDTQYF. Here the CDR3 DNA reads TGCGCCAGCAGGGTCCGTTCTAGCACAGATACGCAGTATTTT.

The chain has TRBV2 and TRBJ2-5; D not certain. The germline V and J ends were trimmed by 6 bases and 5 bases, with 13 bases remaining between them. Germline lookup yields CDR1 SNHLY and CDR2 FYNNEI. This CDR3 contains 13 residues. DNA of the CDR3: TGTGCCAGCAGCCCCGAGGTTCGGGAGACCCAGTACTTC. Its translation: CASSPEVRETQYF.

The chain links TRBV5-6 to TRBJ1-6; 8 positions agree with TRBD1. Germline lookup yields CDR1 SGHDT and CDR2 YYEEEE. V was clipped by 0 bases and J by 5 bases; unmatched bases: 4. The CDR3 totals 16 residues. The CDR3 DNA sequence: TGTGCCAGCAGCTTGGAAAGGACAGGGAATAATTCACCCCTCCACTTT. Its translation is CASSLERTGNNSPLHF. Full variable domain (missing parts from reference TRBV5-6 and TRBJ1-6): DAGVTQSPTHLIKTRGQQVTLRCSPKSGHDTVSWYQQALGQGPQFIFQYYEEEERQRGNFPDRFSGHQFPNYSSELNVNALLLGDSALYLCASSLERTGNNSPLHFGNGTRLTVT.

This rearrangement joins TRBV27 to TRBJ2-7; 10 nucleotides align to TRBD1. CDR1 and CDR2 from the germline V gene are MNHEY and SMNVEV (reference sequence). The CDR3 consists of 15 residues. J was trimmed by 5 bases and V by 5 bases; bases with no gene match: 9. CDR3 protein: CASSLGTGASHEQYF. The CDR3 region has the DNA TGTGCCAGCAGTCTAGGGACAGGGGCTTCCCACGAGCAGTACTTC.

CDR3: CASSLTLGASEQYF. In nucleotides, the CDR3 is TGTGCCAGCAGCTTAACACTGGGGGCTTCCGAGCAGTACTTC. The chain carries TRBV7-9 and TRBJ2-7; a weak D match, TRBD1 (6 bases). CDR1 is SEHNR, CDR2 FQNEAQ, per germline (reference sequence). V lost 2 bases, J lost 6 bases, and 14 bases lay in between. This CDR3 contains 14 residues.

This chain joins TRBV5-4 and TRBJ1-5; 12 bases map to TRBD1. V shed 2 bases and J 7 bases; nucleotides not matched to a gene: 13. The CDR3 totals 18 residues. In germline, CDR1 is SGHNT, CDR2 YYREEE (reference sequence). For the CDR3, the DNA is TGTGCCAGCAGCTTAAAGAGGGGACAGGGGGCGCGCGGGCAGCCCCAGCATTTT. Its protein is CASSLKRGQGARGQPQHF.

V is TRBV19 and J is TRBJ2-7, with D maybe TRBD1 (5 bases). V lost 7 bases and J 1 base, leaving 14 bases between the germline ends. The CDR3 length is 14 residues. CDR1 LNHDA and CDR2 SQIVND come from the germline V gene (reference sequence). CDR3 sequence: CASTTSTGSYEQYF. Here the CDR3 DNA reads TGTGCCAGTACCACAAGCACAGGATCCTACGAGCAGTACTTC.